This T cell receptor beta chain appears in the sequencing data of a study of regulatory T cells in long-lasting Graves disease. The CDR3 has 12 residues. Trimming left V 10 bases short and J 4 bases short, with 14 bases between. CDR1 is MNHEY and CDR2 is SVGEGT in the germline V gene. This clonotype was seen at least ten times. Both iRepertoire HTBI primers and Arm-PCR of CDR3 regions were used to build the TCR beta libraries. TCRdb reanalysed the multiplex PCR reads using MiXCR and keeps one entry per CDR3 protein. Of about 540,000 distinct CDR3 sequences in the sample, roughly 13% were seen once. Time point of the sample: newly diagnosed GD, antithyroid drugs for less than 3 months. Generation of the TCR library employed RNA extracted from PBMCs. This sample also belongs to another study, concerning T cells in Graves' hyperthyroidism and ophthalmopathy. As reported in that work: The study defined stable Graves' hyperthyroidism as no ophthalmopathy progression within 18 months. Reasons for excluding patients were uncontrolled infection, other autoimmune disease, pregnancy or lactation.

The sample consisted of peripheral blood mononuclear cells (PBMCs), taken at new diagnosis, from a patient treated with antithyroid drugs. The origin of this receptor is a man in his thirties or forties with Graves disease. V gene TRBV6-2 or TRBV6-3 combines with J gene TRBJ2-7, with D possibly called TRBD1 or TRBD2 (6 bases each). CDR3 DNA sequence: TGTGCCACGTCGGGGGCAGGGTACGAGCAGTACTTC. Amino acids: CATSGAGYEQYF.